The present T cell receptor beta chain was sequenced within a study of cytomegalovirus exposure and HLA in healthy donors. At the level of the study: Approximately 170 million T cells yielded 110 million or so unique TCR beta sequences in earlier analysis. When roughly 420 donors were genotyped, about 86% of them were found to fall in the Caucasian-associated ancestry cluster. Study observations and caveats: A later look showed TCR association rates differing by HLA locus, highest for DRB1 and lowest for HLA-C. Rarity characterized most TCR sequences, yet some public TCRs appeared in many donors.

Use of 60 Vbeta and 13 Jbeta primers characterized the PCR. Libraries were prepared by immunoSEQ multiplex PCR; TCRdb keeps only in-frame clonotypes and omits some of them. The table lists approximately 150,000 clones, over 75% of them singletons. About this clone itself: Its target is not known.

The V and J ends lost 2 bases and 12 bases, in that order; junction bases with no gene match: 4. The germline V gene has CDR1 MGHRA and CDR2 YSYEKL. The CDR3 has 14 residues. Sequenced sample: PBMCs. The chain joins TRBV4-1 to TRBJ1-6, with TRBD1 identical over 10 bases. The sequence was collected from a male donor in good health and CMV-seronegative. CDR3 protein: CASSQTGQGKPLHF. CDR3 DNA sequence: TGCGCCAGCAGCCAAACGGGACAGGGGAAACCCCTCCACTTT.